Given below is one TCR beta chain in context. The length of the CDR3 is 14 residues. The germline V gene has CDR1 SNHLY and CDR2 FYNNEI. V dropped 4 bases and J dropped 1 base, with 8 bases sitting between them. Several immunoSEQ plates received, in even portions, the genomic DNA of each subset. Profiling relied on immunoSEQ multiplex PCR, and the TCRdb table lists in-frame clones only, not all of them. This table holds about 460,000 clones, more than 70% found once. This sample stems from a study of shared clonotypes between healthy human individuals. The sample taken for sequencing was PBMCs. The rearrangement uses TRBV2 and TRBJ1-5, with a possible D match to TRBD1 (6 bases). This TCR was sampled from a middle-aged woman in good health. Some clones in this sample may be carry-over from other donors' samples. CDR3 DNA: TGTGCCAGCAGTGTAGGGGGGAGCAATCAGCCCCAGCATTTT. Amino acid sequence: CASSVGGSNQPQHF.